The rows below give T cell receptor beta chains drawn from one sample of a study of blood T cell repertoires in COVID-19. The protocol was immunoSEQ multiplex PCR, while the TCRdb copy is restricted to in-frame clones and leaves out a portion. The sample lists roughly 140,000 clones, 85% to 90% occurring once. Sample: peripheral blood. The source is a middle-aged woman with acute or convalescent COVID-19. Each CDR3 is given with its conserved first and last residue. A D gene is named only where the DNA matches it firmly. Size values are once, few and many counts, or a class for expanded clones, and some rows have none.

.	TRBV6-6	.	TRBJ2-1	TGTGCCAGCACCTCGTCCCAGGGTAGGAATGAGCAGTTCTTC	CASTSSQGRNEQFF
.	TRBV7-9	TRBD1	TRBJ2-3	TGTGCCAGCAGCGGACCTCCGACAGGGCCCCGGGCAGATACGCAGTATTTT	CASSGPPTGPRADTQYF
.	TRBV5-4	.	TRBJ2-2	TGTGCCAGCAGCTTGGGCGGACTAAACACCGGGGAGCTGTTTTTT	CASSLGGLNTGELFF
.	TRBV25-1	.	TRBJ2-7	TGTGCCAGCAGTCGAGGCTTTGAGCAGTACTTC	CASSRGFEQYF
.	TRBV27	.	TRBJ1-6	TGTGCCAGCAGAACAGAGCCAGGTGGTTCACCCCTCCACTTT	CASRTEPGGSPLHF
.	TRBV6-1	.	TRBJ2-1	TGTGCCAGCAGTGATGGAGGATTTTACAATGAGCAGTTCTTC	CASSDGGFYNEQFF
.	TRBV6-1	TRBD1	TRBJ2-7	TGTGCCAGCAGTGAGTTAGGGACAGACTACGAGCAGTACTTC	CASSELGTDYEQYF
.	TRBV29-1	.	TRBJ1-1	TGCAGCGTTGAGGGGGGAAACACTGAAGCTTTCTTT	CSVEGGNTEAFF
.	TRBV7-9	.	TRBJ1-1	TGTGCCAGCAGCTTCCTTAACTTGGGGGGAGCTTTCTTT	CASSFLNLGGAFF
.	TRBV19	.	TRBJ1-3	TGTGCCAGTAGTATAGGCCCACGGGGACTCAGCTCTGGAAACACCATATATTTT	CASSIGPRGLSSGNTIYF
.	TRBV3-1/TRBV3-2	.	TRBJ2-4	TGTGCCAGCAGCCAAGAAGAGGGAGACATTCAGTACTTC	CASSQEEGDIQYF
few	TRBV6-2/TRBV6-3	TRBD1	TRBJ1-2	TGTGCCAGCAGTTCCCGTCTGACAGGGAACTATGGCTACACCTTC	CASSSRLTGNYGYTF
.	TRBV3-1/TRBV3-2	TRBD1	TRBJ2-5	TGTGCCAGCAGCCACAGACAGGGTCCCCAAGAGACCCAGTACTTC	CASSHRQGPQETQYF
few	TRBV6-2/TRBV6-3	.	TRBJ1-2	TGTGCCAGCAGTCAACAGGGTTATGGCTACACCTTC	CASSQQGYGYTF
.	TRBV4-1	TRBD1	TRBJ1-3	TGCGCCAGCAGCCGCATACAGGGGGCGACTGGAAACACCATATATTTT	CASSRIQGATGNTIYF
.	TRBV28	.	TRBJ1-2	TGTGCCAGCAGCACAGAGTTTGGCTACACCTTC	CASSTEFGYTF
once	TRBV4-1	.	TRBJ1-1	TGCGCCAGCAGCCTTACAGGGAAGACTGAAGCTTTCTTT	CASSLTGKTEAFF
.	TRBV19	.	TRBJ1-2	TGTGCCAGTAGTACCTGGACAGCTGGCTACACCTTC	CASSTWTAGYTF
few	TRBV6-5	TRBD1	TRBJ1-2	TGTGCCAGCAGTTCCCGGACAGGGGAAAACTATGGCTACACCTTC	CASSSRTGENYGYTF
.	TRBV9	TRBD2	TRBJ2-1	TGTGCCAGCAGCGTAGTCGGGACTAGCGGGACTTACAATGAGCAGTTCTTC	CASSVVGTSGTYNEQFF
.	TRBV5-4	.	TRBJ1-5	TGTGCCAGCAGCTTGGAACCTAAACAGCCCCAGCATTTT	CASSLEPKQPQHF
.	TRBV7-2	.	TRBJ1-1	TGTGCCAGCAGCCGGGGGGGAGAGAACACTGAAGCTTTCTTT	CASSRGGENTEAFF
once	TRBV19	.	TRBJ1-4	TGTGCCAGTAGTCCCGGAGGGGAGAATGAAAAACTGTTTTTT	CASSPGGENEKLFF
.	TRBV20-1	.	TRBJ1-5	TGCAGTGCTAGTATACAGGGCGGTTTAGCCCAGCATTTT	CSASIQGGLAQHF
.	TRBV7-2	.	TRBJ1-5	TGTGCCAGCAGCTTAGTAGGCAGGAGCAATCAGCCCCAGCATTTT	CASSLVGRSNQPQHF
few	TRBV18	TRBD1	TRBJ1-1	TGTGCCAGCTCTCCGGACAGGGAGGTCACTGAAGCTTTCTTT	CASSPDREVTEAFF
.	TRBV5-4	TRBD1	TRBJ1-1	TGTGCCAGCAGCTTACCGGGACAGCGGAACACTGAAGCTTTCTTT	CASSLPGQRNTEAFF
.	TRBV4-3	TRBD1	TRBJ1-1	TGCGCCAGCAGCTCCGGGACAGGGAACACTGAAGCTTTCTTT	CASSSGTGNTEAFF
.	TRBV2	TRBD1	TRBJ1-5	TGTGCCAGCAGGGCCGGGACAGGAGCAAATCAGCCCCAGCATTTT	CASRAGTGANQPQHF
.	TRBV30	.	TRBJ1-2	TGTGCCTGGAGTGTAGGTGGAGGGCTTGATGGCTACACCTTC	CAWSVGGGLDGYTF
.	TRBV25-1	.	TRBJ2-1	TGTGCCAGCAGTGAATCCAGGGGGGAGGTCGATGAGCAGTTCTTC	CASSESRGEVDEQFF
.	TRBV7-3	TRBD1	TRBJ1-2	TGTGCCAGCAGCTTAATTCACAGGGGCCTTGATGGCTACACCTTC	CASSLIHRGLDGYTF
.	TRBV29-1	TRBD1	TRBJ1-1	TGCAGCGTTGCTCAGGGGGCGAATACTGAAGCTTTCTTT	CSVAQGANTEAFF
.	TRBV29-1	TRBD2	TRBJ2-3	TGCAGCGTCCGCGACCCTCGTAGCGGGGTTTCCGATACGCAGTATTTT	CSVRDPRSGVSDTQYF
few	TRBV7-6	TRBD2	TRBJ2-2	TGTGCCAGCAGCTCAGGACTAGCGGGAATCACCGGGGAGCTGTTTTTT	CASSSGLAGITGELFF
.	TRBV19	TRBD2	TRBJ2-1	TGTGCCAGTAGTACCTTCGGGACTAGCGGGGATGCCCCCACGTTCTTC	CASSTFGTSGDAPTFF
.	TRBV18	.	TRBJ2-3	TGTGCCAGCTCACCATCGAGAGATACGCAGTATTTT	CASSPSRDTQYF
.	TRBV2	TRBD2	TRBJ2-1	TGTGCCAGCAGTGAAACTGGGAGACTAGCCAATGAGCAGTTCTTC	CASSETGRLANEQFF
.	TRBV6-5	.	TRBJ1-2	TGTGCCAGCAGTTACCTCCGAGGCTCCTTGAACTATGGCTACACCTTC	CASSYLRGSLNYGYTF
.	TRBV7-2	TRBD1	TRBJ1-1	TGTGCCAGCAGCTTAGGACAGGGTGGGGGAGCCACTGAAGCTTTCTTT	CASSLGQGGGATEAFF
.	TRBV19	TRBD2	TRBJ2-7	TGTGCCAGTAGTCCGGGACTAGCGGGAGGAACCTACGAGCAGTACTTC	CASSPGLAGGTYEQYF
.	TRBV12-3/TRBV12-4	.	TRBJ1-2	TGTGCCAGCAGTTTACAGGCCGGTCCTGGCTACACCTTC	CASSLQAGPGYTF
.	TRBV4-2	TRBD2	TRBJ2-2	TGTGCCAGCAGCCAAGGACGGGAGGCGAACACCGGGGAGCTGTTTTTT	CASSQGREANTGELFF
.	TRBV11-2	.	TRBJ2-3	TGTGCCAGCAGCCCTTGGGCCCGGAGCACAGATACGCAGTATTTT	CASSPWARSTDTQYF
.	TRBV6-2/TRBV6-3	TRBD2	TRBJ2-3	TGTGCCAGCAGTTACGGGGGACTAGCGGGAGTATCAGATACGCAGTATTTT	CASSYGGLAGVSDTQYF
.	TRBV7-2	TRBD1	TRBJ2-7	TGTGCCAGCAGCCAGGGACAGGGTCCCCACCGAGGGGAGCAGTACTTC	CASSQGQGPHRGEQYF
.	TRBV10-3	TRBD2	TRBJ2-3	TGTGCCATCAGTCGTAGCGGGGGAGGGGGGGATACGCAGTATTTT	CAISRSGGGGDTQYF
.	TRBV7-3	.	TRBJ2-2	TGTGCCAGCAGCTCCATGGGGCGGGGCACCGGGGAGCTGTTTTTT	CASSSMGRGTGELFF
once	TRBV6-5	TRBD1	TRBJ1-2	TGTGCCAGCAGAATCGACAGGGAGGTTGGAGGCTACACCTTC	CASRIDREVGGYTF
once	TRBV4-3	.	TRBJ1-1	TGCGCCAGCAGCCAAGGGGCCATGAACACTGAAGCTTTCTTT	CASSQGAMNTEAFF